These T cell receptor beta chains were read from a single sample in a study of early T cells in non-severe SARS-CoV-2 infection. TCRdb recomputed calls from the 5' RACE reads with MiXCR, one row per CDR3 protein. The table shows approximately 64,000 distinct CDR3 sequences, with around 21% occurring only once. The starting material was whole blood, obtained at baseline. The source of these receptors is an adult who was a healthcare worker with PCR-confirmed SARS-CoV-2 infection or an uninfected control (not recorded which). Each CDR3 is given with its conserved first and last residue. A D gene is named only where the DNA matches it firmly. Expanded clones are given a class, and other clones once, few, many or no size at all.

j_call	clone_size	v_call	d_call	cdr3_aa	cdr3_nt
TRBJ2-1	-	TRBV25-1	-	CASRGGNEQFF	TGTGCCAGCAGAGGGGGCAATGAGCAGTTCTTC
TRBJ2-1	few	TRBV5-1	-	CASSIGVTTINEQFF	TGCGCCAGCAGCATTGGGGTAACCACCATCAATGAGCAGTTCTTC
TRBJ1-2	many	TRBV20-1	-	CSAPTRDYGYTF	TGCAGTGCTCCTACCCGAGACTATGGCTACACCTTC
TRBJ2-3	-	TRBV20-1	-	CSVRGASFDTQYF	TGCAGTGTTCGAGGGGCTTCTTTTGATACGCAGTATTTT
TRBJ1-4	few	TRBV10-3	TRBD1	CAISEQGGREKLFF	TGTGCCATCAGTGAACAGGGGGGACGGGAAAAACTGTTTTTT
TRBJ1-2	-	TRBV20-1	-	CSARPITQGPYGYTF	TGCAGTGCTAGACCTATCACCCAGGGGCCCTATGGCTACACCTTC
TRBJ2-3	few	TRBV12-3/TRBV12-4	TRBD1	CASSPGTGGFTDTQYF	TGTGCCAGCAGCCCGGGGACAGGGGGATTCACAGATACGCAGTATTTT
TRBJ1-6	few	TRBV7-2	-	CASSLGTEFSPLHF	TGTGCCAGCAGCTTAGGGACAGAATTTTCACCCCTCCACTTT
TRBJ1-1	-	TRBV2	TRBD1	CASRRTGGAFF	TGTGCCAGCAGGAGGACAGGGGGTGCTTTCTTT
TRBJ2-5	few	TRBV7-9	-	CASSLSLLQKETQYF	TGTGCCAGCAGCTTGAGTTTATTGCAAAAAGAGACCCAGTACTTC
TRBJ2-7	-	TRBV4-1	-	CASSQRTQDRSSSYEQYF	TGCGCCAGCAGTCAACGAACCCAAGACAGATCGAGCTCCTACGAGCAGTACTTC
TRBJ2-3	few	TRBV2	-	CASSTLDTQYF	TGTGCCAGCAGTACATTAGATACGCAGTATTTT